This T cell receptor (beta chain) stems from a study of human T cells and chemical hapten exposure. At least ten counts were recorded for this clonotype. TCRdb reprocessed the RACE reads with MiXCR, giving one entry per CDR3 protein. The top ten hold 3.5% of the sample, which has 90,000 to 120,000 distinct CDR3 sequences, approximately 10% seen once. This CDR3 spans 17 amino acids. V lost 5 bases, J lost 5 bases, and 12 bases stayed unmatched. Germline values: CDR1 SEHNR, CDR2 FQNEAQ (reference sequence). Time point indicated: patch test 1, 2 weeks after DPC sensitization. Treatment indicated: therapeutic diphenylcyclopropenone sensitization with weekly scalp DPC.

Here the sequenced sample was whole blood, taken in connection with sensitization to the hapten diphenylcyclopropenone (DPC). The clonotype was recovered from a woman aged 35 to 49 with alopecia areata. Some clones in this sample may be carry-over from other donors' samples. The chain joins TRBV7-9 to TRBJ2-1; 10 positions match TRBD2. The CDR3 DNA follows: TGTGCCAGCAGCCCAGGCGGTAGCGGGGGGCGTGACAATGAGCAGTTCTTC. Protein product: CASSPGGSGGRDNEQFF.